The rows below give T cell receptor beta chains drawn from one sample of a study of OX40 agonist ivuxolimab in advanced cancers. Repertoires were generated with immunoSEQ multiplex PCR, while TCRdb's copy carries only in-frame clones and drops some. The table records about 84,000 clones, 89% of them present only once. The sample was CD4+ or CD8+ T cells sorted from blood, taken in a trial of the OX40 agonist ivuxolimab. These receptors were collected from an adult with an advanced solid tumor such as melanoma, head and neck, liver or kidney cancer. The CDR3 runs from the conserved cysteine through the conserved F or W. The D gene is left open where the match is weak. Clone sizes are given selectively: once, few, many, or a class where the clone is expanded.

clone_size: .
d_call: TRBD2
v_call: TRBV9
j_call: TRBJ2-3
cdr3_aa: CASSVAGGKDTQYF
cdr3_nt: TGTGCCAGCAGCGTAGCGGGAGGAAAAGATACGCAGTATTTT

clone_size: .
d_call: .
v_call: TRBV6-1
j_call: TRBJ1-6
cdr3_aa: CASSEAQVSNSPLHF
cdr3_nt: TGTGCCAGCAGTGAAGCCCAGGTCTCAAATTCACCCCTCCACTTT

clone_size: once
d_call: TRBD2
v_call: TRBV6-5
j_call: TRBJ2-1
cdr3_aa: CASSPGTSSYNEQFF
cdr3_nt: TGTGCCAGCAGCCCCGGGACTAGCTCCTACAATGAGCAGTTCTTC

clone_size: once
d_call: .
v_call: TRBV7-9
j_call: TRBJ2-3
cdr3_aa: CASSWVGVWTDTQYF
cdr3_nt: TGTGCCAGCAGCTGGGTAGGAGTGTGGACAGATACGCAGTATTTT

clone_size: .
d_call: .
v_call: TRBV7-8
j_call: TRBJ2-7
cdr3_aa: CASSLAALGYEQYF
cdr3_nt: TGTGCCAGCAGCTTAGCGGCTCTTGGATACGAGCAGTACTTC

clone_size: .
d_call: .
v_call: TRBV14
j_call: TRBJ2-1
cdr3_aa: CASSQDPTPGWNEQFF
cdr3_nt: TGTGCCAGCAGCCAAGATCCGACTCCCGGGTGGAATGAGCAGTTCTTC

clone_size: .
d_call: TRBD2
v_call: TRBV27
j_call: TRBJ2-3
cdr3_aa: CASSTPSGTSTDTQYF
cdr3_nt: TGTGCCAGCAGTACCCCTAGCGGTACTAGCACAGATACGCAGTATTTT

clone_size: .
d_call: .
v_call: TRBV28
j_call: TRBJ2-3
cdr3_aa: CASSHDLSDTQYF
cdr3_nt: TGTGCCAGCAGTCACGACCTCTCAGATACGCAGTATTTT

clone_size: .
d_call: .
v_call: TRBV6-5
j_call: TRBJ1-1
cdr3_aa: CASNQQGSTEAFF
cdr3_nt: TGTGCCAGCAACCAACAGGGTAGCACTGAAGCTTTCTTT

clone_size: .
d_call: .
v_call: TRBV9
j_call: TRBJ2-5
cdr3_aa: CASSVAGEETQYF
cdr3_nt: TGTGCCAGCAGCGTAGCGGGAGAGGAGACCCAGTACTTC

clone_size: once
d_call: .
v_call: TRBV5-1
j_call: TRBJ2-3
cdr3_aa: CASSSPDRGGDTQYF
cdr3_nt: TGCGCCAGCAGCTCCCCTGACAGGGGAGGGGATACGCAGTATTTT

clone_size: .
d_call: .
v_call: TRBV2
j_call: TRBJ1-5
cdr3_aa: CASSALWSQPQHF
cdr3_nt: TGTGCCAGCAGCGCCCTCTGGTCCCAGCCCCAGCATTTT

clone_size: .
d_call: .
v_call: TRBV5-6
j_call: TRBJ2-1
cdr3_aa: CASSSSTFQFF
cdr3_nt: TGTGCCAGCAGCTCCAGTACCTTCCAGTTCTTC

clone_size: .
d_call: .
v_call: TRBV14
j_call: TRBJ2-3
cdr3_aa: CASSQKLGTSTDTQYF
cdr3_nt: TGTGCCTCCAGCCAGAAATTGGGGACTAGCACAGATACGCAGTATTTT

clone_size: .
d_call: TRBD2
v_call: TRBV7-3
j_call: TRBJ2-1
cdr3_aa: CASSLLAGDLNEQFF
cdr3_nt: TGTGCCAGCAGCTTGTTAGCGGGAGATCTCAATGAGCAGTTCTTC

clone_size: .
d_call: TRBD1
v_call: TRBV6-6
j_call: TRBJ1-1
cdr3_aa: CASRLTGQVYTEAFF
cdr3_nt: TGTGCCAGCAGACTGACAGGGCAAGTGTACACTGAAGCTTTCTTT

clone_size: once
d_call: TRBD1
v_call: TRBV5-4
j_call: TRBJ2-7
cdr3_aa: CASSPPPGTGTYEQYF
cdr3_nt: TGTGCCAGCAGCCCACCCCCTGGGACAGGGACCTACGAGCAGTACTTC

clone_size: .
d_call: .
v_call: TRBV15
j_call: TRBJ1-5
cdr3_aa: CATQLGTSNQPQHF
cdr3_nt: TGTGCCACCCAGTTGGGGACTAGCAATCAGCCCCAGCATTTT

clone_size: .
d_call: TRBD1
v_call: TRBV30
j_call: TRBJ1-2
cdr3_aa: CAWSVPGGDYGYTF
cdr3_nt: TGTGCCTGGAGTGTCCCAGGGGGTGACTATGGCTACACCTTC

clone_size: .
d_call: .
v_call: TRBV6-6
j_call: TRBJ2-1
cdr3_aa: CASSYGDKAHNEQFF
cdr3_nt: TGTGCCAGCAGTTACGGGGACAAGGCCCACAATGAGCAGTTCTTC

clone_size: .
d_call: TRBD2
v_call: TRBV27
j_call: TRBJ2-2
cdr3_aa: CASRALADYTGELFF
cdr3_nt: TGTGCCAGCAGGGCGCTAGCGGATTACACCGGGGAGCTGTTTTTT

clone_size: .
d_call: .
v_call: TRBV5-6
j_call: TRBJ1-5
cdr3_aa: CASSLSGSNQPQHF
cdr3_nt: TGTGCCAGCAGCTTGTCGGGTTCAAATCAGCCCCAGCATTTT

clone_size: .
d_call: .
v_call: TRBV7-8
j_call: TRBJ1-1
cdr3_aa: CASSRATVEPFF
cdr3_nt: TGTGCCAGCAGCCGCGCAACAGTCGAACCTTTCTTT

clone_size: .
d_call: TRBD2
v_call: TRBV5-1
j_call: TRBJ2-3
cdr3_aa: CASSSRTSGGTDTQYF
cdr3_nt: TGCGCCAGCAGCTCGAGGACTAGCGGAGGCACAGATACGCAGTATTTT

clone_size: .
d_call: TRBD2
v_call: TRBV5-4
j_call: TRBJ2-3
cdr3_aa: CASSPEARLAADHSLYF
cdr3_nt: TGTGCCAGCAGCCCGGAGGCCCGACTAGCGGCCGACCACAGTCTTTATTTT

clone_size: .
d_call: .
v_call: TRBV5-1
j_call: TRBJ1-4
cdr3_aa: CASSLDRATPNEKLFF
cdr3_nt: TGCGCCAGCAGCTTGGACAGGGCCACCCCTAATGAAAAACTGTTTTTT

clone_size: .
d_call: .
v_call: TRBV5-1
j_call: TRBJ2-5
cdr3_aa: CASSLVGDTSQETQYF
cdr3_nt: TGCGCCAGCAGCTTGGTGGGGGATACGAGTCAAGAGACCCAGTACTTC

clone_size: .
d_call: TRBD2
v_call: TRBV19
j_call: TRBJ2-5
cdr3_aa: CASSIPGLAGAETQYF
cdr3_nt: TGTGCCAGTAGTATACCGGGACTAGCGGGAGCAGAGACCCAGTACTTC

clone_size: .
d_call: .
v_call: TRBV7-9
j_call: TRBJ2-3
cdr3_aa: CASSSAPDTQYF
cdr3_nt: TGTGCCAGCAGCTCCGCCCCGGATACGCAGTATTTT

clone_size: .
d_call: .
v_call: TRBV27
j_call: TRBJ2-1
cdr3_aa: CASRNGGPKLNEQFF
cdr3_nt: TGTGCCAGCAGGAACGGGGGGCCCAAACTCAATGAGCAGTTCTTC

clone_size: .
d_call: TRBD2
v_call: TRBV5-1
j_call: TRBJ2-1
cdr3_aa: CASSSTSGLSYNEQFF
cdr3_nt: TGCGCCAGCAGCTCTACTAGCGGACTCTCCTACAATGAGCAGTTCTTC

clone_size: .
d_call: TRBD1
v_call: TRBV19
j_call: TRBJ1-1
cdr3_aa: CASGETGPTEAFF
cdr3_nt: TGTGCCAGTGGTGAGACAGGGCCAACTGAAGCTTTCTTT

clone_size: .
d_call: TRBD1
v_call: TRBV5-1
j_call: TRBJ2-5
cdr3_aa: CASSLDRGIETQYF
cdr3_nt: TGCGCCAGCAGCTTGGACAGGGGGATAGAGACCCAGTACTTC

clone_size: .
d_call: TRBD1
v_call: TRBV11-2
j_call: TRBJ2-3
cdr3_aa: CASSYDRGRTDTQYF
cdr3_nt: TGTGCCAGCAGCTACGACAGGGGGCGGACAGATACGCAGTATTTT

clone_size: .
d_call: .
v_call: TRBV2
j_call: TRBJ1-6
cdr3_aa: CASSEGQTYNSPLHF
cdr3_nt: TGTGCCAGCAGTGAAGGACAGACTTATAATTCACCCCTCCACTTT

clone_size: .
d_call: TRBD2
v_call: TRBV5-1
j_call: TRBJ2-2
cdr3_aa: CASTGLAGNTGELFF
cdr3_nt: TGCGCCAGCACAGGACTAGCGGGAAACACCGGGGAGCTGTTTTTT

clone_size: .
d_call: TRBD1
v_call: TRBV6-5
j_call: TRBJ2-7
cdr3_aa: CASSYSTGQGTEYF
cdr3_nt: TGTGCCAGCAGTTACTCGACGGGACAGGGGACGGAGTACTTC

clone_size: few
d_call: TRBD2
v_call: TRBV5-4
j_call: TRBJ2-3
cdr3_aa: CASGLAGVSDTQYF
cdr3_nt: TGTGCCAGCGGCCTAGCGGGAGTTTCGGATACGCAGTATTTT

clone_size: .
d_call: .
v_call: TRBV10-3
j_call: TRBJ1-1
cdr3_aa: CAARGGTEAFF
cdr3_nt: TGTGCCGCCCGGGGGGGCACTGAAGCTTTCTTT

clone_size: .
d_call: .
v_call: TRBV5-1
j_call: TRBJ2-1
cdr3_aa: CASSRGGYNEQFF
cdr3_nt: TGCGCCAGCAGCCGGGGAGGCTACAATGAGCAGTTCTTC

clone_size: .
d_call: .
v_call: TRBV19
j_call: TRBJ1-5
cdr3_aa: CASSITAPLINNQPQHF
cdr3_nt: TGTGCCAGTAGTATAACGGCTCCTCTCATCAATAATCAGCCCCAGCATTTT

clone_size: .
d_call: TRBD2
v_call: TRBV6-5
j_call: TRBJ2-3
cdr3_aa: CASSRGDTDTQYF
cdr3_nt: TGTGCCAGCAGTCGGGGGGACACAGATACGCAGTATTTT